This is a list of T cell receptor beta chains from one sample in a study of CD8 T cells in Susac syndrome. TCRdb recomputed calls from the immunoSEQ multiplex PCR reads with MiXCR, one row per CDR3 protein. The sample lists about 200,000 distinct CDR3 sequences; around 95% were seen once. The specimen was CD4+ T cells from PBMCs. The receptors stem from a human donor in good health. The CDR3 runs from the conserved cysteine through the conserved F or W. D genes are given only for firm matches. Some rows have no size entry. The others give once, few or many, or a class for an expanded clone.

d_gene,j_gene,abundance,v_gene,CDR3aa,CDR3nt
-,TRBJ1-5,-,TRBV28,CASTSPPLQGNQPQHF,TGTGCCAGCACCTCACCTCCTCTCCAGGGTAATCAGCCCCAGCATTTT
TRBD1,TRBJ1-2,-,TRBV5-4,CASSWDRGYGYTF,TGTGCCAGCAGCTGGGACAGGGGTTATGGCTACACCTTC
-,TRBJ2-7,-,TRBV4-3,CASSQDLRESEQYF,TGCGCCAGCAGCCAAGATCTGAGGGAGTCGGAGCAGTACTTC
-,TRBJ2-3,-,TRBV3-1,CASAAGGTDTQYF,TGTGCCAGCGCTGCTGGGGGCACAGATACGCAGTATTTT
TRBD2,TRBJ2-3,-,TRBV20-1,CSASRTGGYTDTQYF,TGCAGTGCTAGTCGAACGGGGGGTTACACAGATACGCAGTATTTT
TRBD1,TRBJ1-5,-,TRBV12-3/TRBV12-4,CASSRQGLSNQPQHF,TGTGCCAGCAGTCGACAGGGGTTGAGCAATCAGCCCCAGCATTTT
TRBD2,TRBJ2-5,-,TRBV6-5,CASSSGTSGGTGQETQYF,TGTGCCAGCAGTTCCGGGACTAGCGGGGGAACAGGGCAAGAGACCCAGTACTTC
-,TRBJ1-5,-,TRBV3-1,CASSQGPGTQHF,TGTGCCAGCAGCCAAGGCCCCGGGACCCAGCATTTT
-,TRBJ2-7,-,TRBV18,CASSPTTVQGYEQYF,TGTGCCAGCTCACCAACGACAGTACAGGGCTACGAGCAGTACTTC
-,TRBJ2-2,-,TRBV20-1,CSAREGGNTGELFF,TGCAGTGCTAGGGAAGGGGGGAACACCGGGGAGCTGTTTTTT
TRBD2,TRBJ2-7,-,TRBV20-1,CSAVTSGGFRDEQYF,TGCAGTGCGGTAACTAGCGGGGGGTTTCGCGACGAGCAGTACTTC
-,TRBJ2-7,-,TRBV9,CASSGEGAPYEQYF,TGTGCCAGCAGCGGAGAGGGTGCCCCCTACGAGCAGTACTTC
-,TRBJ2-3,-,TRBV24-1,CATSDSRGIDTQYF,TGTGCCACCAGTGATTCGCGGGGCATAGATACGCAGTATTTT
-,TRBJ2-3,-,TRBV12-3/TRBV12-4,CASSSSTDTQYF,TGTGCCAGCTCCAGTAGCACAGATACGCAGTATTTT
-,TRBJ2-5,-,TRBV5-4,CASSPRTSPETQYF,TGTGCCAGCAGCCCTAGGACCTCTCCTGAGACCCAGTACTTC
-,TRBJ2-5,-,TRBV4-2,CASSQVGSASETQYF,TGTGCCAGCAGCCAAGTAGGGTCCGCCAGTGAGACCCAGTACTTC
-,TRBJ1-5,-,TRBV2,CASTPSRAGSRQPQHF,TGTGCCAGCACCCCCTCGAGGGCAGGGAGTCGTCAGCCCCAGCATTTT
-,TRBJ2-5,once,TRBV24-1,CATSDARVGKETQYF,TGTGCCACCAGTGATGCCAGGGTCGGGAAAGAGACCCAGTACTTC
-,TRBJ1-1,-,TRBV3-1,CASSQDAKNTEAFF,TGTGCCAGCAGCCAAGATGCAAAGAACACTGAAGCTTTCTTT
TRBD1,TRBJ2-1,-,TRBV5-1,CASSSGDRSYNEQFF,TGCGCCAGCAGCTCCGGGGACAGAAGCTACAATGAGCAGTTCTTC
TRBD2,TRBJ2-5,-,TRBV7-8,CASSSLAGSGTETQYF,TGTGCCAGCAGCTCGCTAGCGGGAAGTGGGACGGAGACCCAGTACTTC
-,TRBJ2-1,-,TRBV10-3,CAISDFTGNNEQFF,TGTGCCATCAGTGATTTCACAGGGAACAATGAGCAGTTCTTC
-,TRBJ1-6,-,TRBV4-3,CASSQTVSYNSPLHF,TGCGCCAGCAGCCAGACGGTCTCCTATAATTCACCCCTCCACTTT
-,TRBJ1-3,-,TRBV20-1,CSAESGTDGNTIYF,TGCAGTGCTGAATCCGGGACGGACGGAAACACCATATATTTT
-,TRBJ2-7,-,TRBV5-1,CASSLGWGNEQYF,TGCGCCAGCAGCTTGGGGTGGGGAAACGAGCAGTACTTC
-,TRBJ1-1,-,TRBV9,CASSVNANTEAFF,TGTGCCAGCAGCGTAAATGCGAACACTGAAGCTTTCTTT
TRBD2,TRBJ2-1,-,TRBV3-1,CASSRWREYNEQFF,TGTGCCAGCAGCCGCTGGCGGGAGTACAATGAGCAGTTCTTC